Below are 14 T cell receptor beta chains sequenced from a single sample in a study of T cell repertoires in cytomegalovirus infection. TCRdb ran MiXCR on the reads and lists one entry per CDR3 protein. In the table there are under 800,000 distinct CDR3 sequences, approximately 24% of which are singletons. Sequenced input: CD8+ T cells from PBMCs. These receptor sequences come from a human donor in good health (CMV status not recorded). Some clones in this sample may be carry-over from other donors' samples.

V and J are TRBV7-9 and TRBJ2-7; D unclear. V was shortened by 3 bases and J by 1 base, with 13 bases between the two germline ends. This CDR3 region has 15 residues. Germline V gene data show CDR1 as SEHNR and CDR2 as FQNEAQ (reference sequence). The CDR3 DNA reads TGTGCCAGCAGCTTTGAAAAGGACCCTTCCTACGAGCAGTACGTC. Its protein is CASSFEKDPSYEQYV.

The table lists this clonotype with a few counts. This chain joins TRBV11-2 and TRBJ2-7; 9 positions agree with TRBD2. V shed 1 base and J 0 bases; nucleotides not matched to a gene: 1. The germline V gene has CDR1 SGHAT and CDR2 FQNNGV. The CDR3 has 15 residues. CDR3 DNA sequence: TGTGCCAGCAGCTTAGTTAGCGGGGGCTCCTACGAGCAGTACGTC. The encoded protein is CASSLVSGGSYEQYV.

V gene TRBV20-1 combines with J gene TRBJ2-1; 7 bases are shared with TRBD2. Germline CDR1 DFQATT, CDR2 SNEGSKA (reference sequence). V shed 0 bases and J 3 bases; nucleotides not matched to a gene: 17. The CDR3 is 19 residues long. CDR3 sequence: CSARDPTSYAAGVYNEQFF. Written as DNA, the CDR3 is TGCAGTGCTAGAGACCCAACTAGTTATGCCGCGGGGGTCTACAATGAGCAGTTCTTC.

This clonotype was detected only a few times. The genes are TRBV6-6 and TRBJ2-7, with a possible D match to TRBD1 (6 bases). Germline loops: CDR1 MNHNY, CDR2 SVGAGI (reference sequence). The CDR3 spans 17 residues. Trimming removed 2 bases from V and 3 bases from J, with 20 bases in between. The CDR3 nucleotides are TGTGCCAGCAGTTACAAGCCACTGGGGGTGGACAGCTACGAGCAGTACTTC. Translating it yields CASSYKPLGVDSYEQYF.

The chain employs TRBV2 and TRBJ2-5, with D perhaps TRBD2 (5 bases). The V and J ends lost 7 bases and 5 bases respectively, with 11 bases between them. CDR1 is SNHLY and CDR2 is FYNNEI in the germline V gene. The CDR3 is made up of 12 amino acids. CDR3 loop: CASMEDPETQYF. DNA of the CDR3: TGTGCCAGCATGGAGGACCCCGAGACCCAGTACTTC.

This chain links TRBV6-2 or TRBV6-3 with TRBJ1-2; no clear D. Trimming pared 2 bases from V and 0 bases from J, leaving 22 bases between. The CDR3 contains 19 residues. The V gene's germline CDR1 is MNHEY and CDR2 SVGEGT. CDR3 bases: TGTGCCAGCAGTTACCCCCCGCGAACCTCTAGGGCGTCTAACTATGGCTACACCTTC. It specifies CASSYPPRTSRASNYGYTF.

The V and J genes are TRBV14 and TRBJ1-5, with 12 nucleotides matching TRBD1. CDR1 and CDR2 (germline): SGHDN, FVKESK. This CDR3 has 19 residues. The V segment lost 1 base and the J segment 4 bases; nucleotides outside the gene matches: 11. The CDR3 protein is CASSQARDRGHWENQPQHF. The CDR3 DNA follows: TGTGCCAGCAGCCAAGCAAGGGACAGGGGGCATTGGGAAAATCAGCCCCAGCATTTT. Together with reference TRBV14 and TRBJ1-5, the CDR3 gives the full variable domain: EAGVTQFPSHSVIEKGQTVTLRCDPISGHDNLYWYRRVMGKEIKFLLHFVKESKQDESGMPNNRFLAERTGGTYSTLKVQPAELEDSGVYFCASSQARDRGHWENQPQHFGDGTRLSIL.

This chain connects TRBV10-3 to TRBJ2-7; 8 bases line up with TRBD2. The V segment lost 6 bases and the J segment 0 bases; nucleotides outside the gene matches: 4. Germline CDR1 ENHRY, CDR2 SYGVKD. The CDR3 has 14 residues. CDR3: CAISGGGSSYEQYV. For the CDR3, the DNA is TGTGCCATCAGCGGCGGGGGGAGCTCCTACGAGCAGTACGTC.

This clonotype was observed many times. This chain uses TRBV7-8 with TRBJ1-1, with D hard to call. V lost 2 bases and J lost 0, with 16 bases in between. The CDR3 runs 17 residues. CDR1 is SGHVS, CDR2 FQNEAQ, per germline. CDR3 loop: CASSLSLLGTMNTEAFF. The CDR3 nucleotides are TGTGCCAGCAGCTTATCACTCTTAGGCACGATGAACACTGAAGCTTTCTTT. The full variable domain, its missing parts supplied by reference TRBV7-8 and TRBJ1-1, is GAGVSQSPRYKVAKRGQDVALRCDPISGHVSLFWYQQALGQGPEFLTYFQNEAQLDKSGLPSDRFFAERPEGSVSTLKIQRTQQEDSAVYLCASSLSLLGTMNTEAFFGQGTRLTVV.

This clonotype was detected many times. This chain uses TRBV7-8 with TRBJ2-3, with D possibly being TRBD1 (5 bases). Trimming shortened V by 0 bases and J by 0 bases, and 10 bases separated the two germline ends. The CDR3 has 16 amino acids. Germline lookup yields CDR1 SGHVS and CDR2 FQNEAQ. CDR3 sequence: CASSLARGASTDTQYF. CDR3 sequence (DNA): TGTGCCAGCAGCTTAGCGCGTGGGGCTAGCACAGATACGCAGTATTTT.

The V gene is TRBV20-1, the J gene TRBJ2-7; 13 nucleotides match TRBD2. The V and J ends lost 5 bases and 2 bases, in that order; junction bases with no gene match: 9. Germline CDR1 is DFQATT and CDR2 is SNEGSKA (reference sequence). CDR3 length: 16 residues. The CDR3 loop reads CSARGLAGAPAYEQYF. CDR3 nucleotides: TGCAGTGCTCGCGGACTAGCGGGGGCCCCGGCCTACGAGCAGTACTTC.

The rearrangement uses TRBV28 and TRBJ2-2, with no clear D. Trimming removed 3 bases from V and 0 bases from J, with 5 bases in between. In germline, CDR1 is MDHEN, CDR2 SYDVKM. This CDR3 contains 14 residues. This chain's CDR3 is CASSFGTNTGELFF. The CDR3, as DNA: TGTGCCAGCAGTTTTGGAACGAACACCGGGGAGCTGTTTTTT.

The V and J genes are TRBV6-1 and TRBJ1-1; no clear D gene. The V gene lost 7 bases and the J gene lost 1 base, with 10 bases spanning the gap. This CDR3 is built from 13 residues. Germline CDR1 reads MNHNS; CDR2 reads SASEGT. The CDR3 protein is CASTSQENTEAFF. The CDR3 DNA follows: TGTGCCAGCACCTCTCAGGAGAACACTGAAGCTTTCTTT.

The V and J genes are TRBV27 and TRBJ1-1; no clear D gene. The CDR3 loop spans 14 amino acids. CDR1 and CDR2 (germline): MNHEY, SMNVEV (reference sequence). The V end lost 1 base, the J end lost 1 base, and 7 bases lay between the germline ends. The CDR3 DNA is TGTGCCAGCAGTTTATTGCCAAAGAACACTGAAGCTTTCTTT. This codes for CASSLLPKNTEAFF.